Listed below are T cell receptor beta chains from one sample, sequenced in a study of beta chain features in type 1 diabetes. Sequenced by immunoSEQ multiplex PCR; TCRdb stores in-frame clones only, minus some. The sample has about 340,000 clones, 13% seen once; the top ten hold 0.015%. Sample: naive CD4+ T cells from blood. The receptors were sampled from a woman younger than 35 with type 1 diabetes. Both conserved end residues are part of each CDR3. A D gene is named only where the DNA matches it firmly.

CDR3 protein	D gene	CDR3 length	V gene
CASSLGLAGATSTDTQYF	TRBD2	18	TRBV7-9
CSVEVTGRHTEAFF	-	14	TRBV29-1
CASSYLTANTEAFF	-	14	TRBV5-1
CASSVERTGVVFF	TRBD1	13	TRBV9
CASSPRLAETKNIQYF	TRBD2	16	TRBV11-2
CASSPDRQRNTEAFF	-	15	TRBV18
CSTGTDNYNEQFF	TRBD1	13	TRBV29-1
CASSLVGRENIQYF	-	14	TRBV7-9
CASSIDRNNEQFF	-	13	TRBV19
CASSLGTASNYGYTF	-	15	TRBV7-9
CASSLATGVYTEAFF	TRBD1	15	TRBV5-1
CASSPSRDRERLSYNEQFF	TRBD1	19	TRBV14
CASSLVGLATDTQYF	-	15	TRBV11-2
CASSEDFDHEQFF	-	13	TRBV6-4
CASSSEDRGYEQYF	TRBD1	14	TRBV5-1
CASRGGLSGANVLTF	TRBD2	15	TRBV7-2
CAWKRPDRQGGGYTF	TRBD1	15	TRBV30
CASSYGGDSVTEAFF	-	15	TRBV6-5
CATVSGRWNTGELFF	-	15	TRBV15
CAWRIRGVAEAFF	-	13	TRBV30
CSASPNNEQFF	-	11	TRBV20-1
CASSLARLAGYTSGANVLTF	TRBD2	20	TRBV5-1
CASSYYNEQFF	-	11	TRBV2
CASSGAGLADNEQFF	TRBD2	15	TRBV18
CASSVAPGLNTGELFF	-	16	TRBV9
CSVQSYGSPGSDTQYF	-	16	TRBV29-1
CASSTGLAGVKQFF	TRBD2	14	TRBV7-3
CASAKTGTSDYNEQFF	TRBD2	16	TRBV5-1